The next 19 T cell receptor beta chains were all read from a single sample in a study of shared clonotypes between healthy human individuals. Clones were read by immunoSEQ multiplex PCR, and TCRdb kept only the in-frame ones, dropping some. Of about 1.5 million clones in the sample, around 98% are singletons; the top ten hold about 0.45%. The sequenced sample was naive CD4+ T cells sorted from blood. As to subset: CD45RA+ positively selected. All receptors come from a man aged 30-40 years in good health.

This clone appeared a single time. The chain recombines TRBV5-1 with TRBJ2-1, with TRBD2 matching 7 bases. Germline V CDR1 and CDR2: SGHRS, YFSETQ. CDR3 size: 15 residues. After removal of 3 bases from V and 7 bases from J, the junction contained 10 bases not matched to a gene. DNA of the CDR3: TGCGCCAGCAGCTACCCGGGGGGTAAATGGAATGAGCAGTTCTTC. Residues: CASSYPGGKWNEQFF.

This chain links TRBV5-1 with TRBJ2-7; D not certain. V was clipped by 3 bases and J by 5 bases, with 0 bases between them. The CDR3 covers 9 residues. Per germline, CDR1 SGHRS and CDR2 YFSETQ. The CDR3 region is CASSYEQYF. In DNA form, the CDR3 reads TGCGCCAGCAGCTACGAGCAGTACTTC.

The chain has TRBV27 and TRBJ2-1; 9 bases map to TRBD1. The CDR3 spans 15 residues. After removal of 8 bases from V and 6 bases from J, the junction contained 11 bases not matched to a gene. Germline loops: CDR1 MNHEY, CDR2 SMNVEV (reference sequence). This CDR3 is CASYNYRTGVNEQFF. Here the CDR3 DNA reads TGTGCCAGCTATAACTACCGGACAGGGGTCAATGAGCAGTTCTTC.

Concerning this clone: The sample carries other DNA sequences with the same CDR3. This sequence joins TRBV5-1 and TRBJ2-7; D may correspond to TRBD1 or TRBD2 (5 bases each). The germline V gene encodes CDR1 SGHRS and CDR2 YFSETQ. V was clipped by 0 bases and J by 6 bases, with 13 bases between them. The CDR3 totals 14 residues. The CDR3 sequence is CASSLVAGSGEQYF. For the CDR3, the DNA is TGCGCCAGCAGCTTGGTAGCAGGGAGCGGCGAGCAGTACTTC.

This clone was picked up one time. V gene TRBV5-4 combines with J gene TRBJ2-5; tentative D call: TRBD1 (5 bases). V dropped 1 base and J dropped 4 bases, with 8 bases sitting between them. Germline V gene data show CDR1 as SGHNT and CDR2 as YYREEE (reference sequence). The CDR3 has 13 amino acids. The CDR3 spells CASSLNRRETQYF. DNA of the CDR3: TGTGCCAGCAGCTTGAACAGGAGAGAGACCCAGTACTTC. The whole variable domain, filled in from reference TRBV5-4 and TRBJ2-5, reads ETGVTQSPTHLIKTRGQQVTLRCSSQSGHNTVSWYQQALGQGPQFIFQYYREEENGRGNFPPRFSGLQFPNYSSELNVNALELDDSALYLCASSLNRRETQYFGPGTRLLVL.

The V and J genes are TRBV27 and TRBJ2-3; TRBD1 agrees at 8 bases. Germline lookup yields CDR1 MNHEY and CDR2 SMNVEV (reference sequence). The ends lost 7 bases at V and 9 bases at J; junction bases unmatched: 12. The CDR3 is 14 amino acids. The CDR3 DNA reads TGTGCCAGCACCTCCAGACAGGGGAAGACGACGCAGTATTTT. Its translation is CASTSRQGKTTQYF.

The V gene is TRBV9, the J gene TRBJ2-2; D unresolved. Germline loops: CDR1 SGDLS, CDR2 YYNGEE. The CDR3 has 13 residues. With 3 bases removed from V and 5 bases from J, the gap between germline ends came to 8 bases. The CDR3 DNA sequence: TGTGCCAGCAGCGGTACAGAGACCGGGGAGCTGTTTTTT. Translated: CASSGTETGELFF.

The chain carries TRBV6-5 and TRBJ2-5, with D possibly TRBD2 on 6 matching bases. In germline, CDR1 is MNHEY, CDR2 SVGAGI. The CDR3 sequence is 13 residues long. V lost 6 bases and J 5 bases, leaving 13 bases between the germline ends. This CDR3 reads CASRPSVGETQYF. The CDR3 DNA reads as TGTGCCAGCAGGCCTAGCGTGGGGGAGACCCAGTACTTC.

The chain couples TRBV7-2 to TRBJ1-5, with a weak D call TRBD1 (6 bases). The germline V gene has CDR1 SGHTA and CDR2 FQGNSA. Between the trimmed V and J ends, which lost 2 bases and 6 bases, there was a span of 14 bases. This CDR3 is built from 15 residues. This chain's CDR3 is CASSLTGIYRQPQHF. The CDR3 region has the DNA TGTGCCAGCAGCTTAACAGGGATATATCGTCAGCCCCAGCATTTT.

This clone was found once. The rearrangement links TRBV19 to TRBJ2-1; D is unclear. CDR3 size: 16 residues. Per germline, CDR1 LNHDA and CDR2 SQIVND (reference sequence). Trimming took off 5 bases at V and 2 bases at J, with 16 bases between the two ends. This CDR3 is CASSPDVQRPYNEQFF. CDR3 bases: TGTGCCAGTAGTCCTGACGTCCAGCGACCCTACAATGAGCAGTTCTTC.

A word on this clone: Within the sample, other DNA sequences also encode this same CDR3. This chain uses TRBV9 with TRBJ2-5; D remains unclear. Looked up from germline, CDR1 is SGDLS and CDR2 is YYNGEE. V gave up 0 bases and J gave up 5 bases, with 14 bases separating them. CDR3 size: 15 residues. The CDR3, as DNA: TGTGCCAGCAGCGTAGCTTCCGCCGGGTGGGAGACCCAGTACTTC. Translated: CASSVASAGWETQYF.

The rearrangement links TRBV11-2 to TRBJ2-1, with 9 bases identical to TRBD2. Germline trimming cut 3 bases from V and 8 bases from J; bases unmatched to any gene: 5. The CDR3 runs 14 residues. Per the germline V gene, CDR1 is SGHAT and CDR2 is FQNNGV. In nucleotides, the CDR3 is TGTGCCAGCAGCTTGCGGGTAGCGGGAGATGAGCAGTTCTTC. Encoded protein: CASSLRVAGDEQFF.

This chain connects TRBV14 to TRBJ2-7; D gene uncertain. V lost 4 bases to trimming and J lost 9 bases, with 13 bases between them. The length of the CDR3 is 12 residues. CDR1 and CDR2 (germline): SGHDN, FVKESK. The CDR3: CASSLSRERQYF. The CDR3 DNA reads TGTGCCAGCAGCCTGTCACGTGAGAGGCAGTACTTC.

This chain connects TRBV25-1 to TRBJ2-3; 11 nucleotides line up with TRBD2. This CDR3 region has 15 residues. Germline assignment: CDR1 MGHDK and CDR2 SYGVNS. V shed 2 bases, J shed 4 bases, and the junction held 2 bases outside the gene matches. This CDR3 reads CASSERLAGPDTQYF. CDR3 sequence (DNA): TGTGCCAGCAGTGAACGACTAGCGGGACCAGATACGCAGTATTTT.

V usage is TRBV11-3 and J usage is TRBJ2-3; D unresolved. Germline V gene sequence: CDR1 SGHNT, CDR2 YENEEA. V was clipped by 4 bases and J by 4 bases, with 9 bases between them. The CDR3 consists of 13 residues. The CDR3 reads CASSSRAADTQYF. CDR3 in DNA: TGTGCCAGCAGCTCCCGGGCTGCAGATACGCAGTATTTT.

V is TRBV19 and J is TRBJ1-5; possibly TRBD1 for D (6 bases). The CDR3 is 13 residues long. Trimming took off 3 bases at V and 10 bases at J, with 13 bases between the two ends. Germline V gene sequence: CDR1 LNHDA, CDR2 SQIVND (reference sequence). The CDR3 reads CASSIFQDSPQHF. CDR3 DNA: TGTGCCAGTAGTATTTTTCAGGACAGTCCCCAGCATTTT.

This chain links TRBV11-3 with TRBJ1-1; perhaps TRBD1 as D (6 bases). CDR1 is SGHNT and CDR2 is YENEEA in the germline V gene. The length of the CDR3 is 14 residues. The ends were cut back, 1 base at V and 3 bases at J, with 9 bases in the middle. DNA of the CDR3: TGTGCCAGCAGCTTAGCAGGGGCGGACACTGAAGCTTTCTTT. Its translation is CASSLAGADTEAFF.

This CDR3 reads CASSPFVVSDTQYF. The CDR3 bases are TGTGCCAGCTCACCGTTTGTGGTGTCGGATACGCAGTATTTT. The chain employs TRBV18 and TRBJ2-3; D gene ambiguous. Germline V gives CDR1 KGHSH, CDR2 LQKENI. Trimming removed 3 bases from V and 6 bases from J, with 13 bases in between. The CDR3 is 14 residues long.

The chain combines TRBV18 with TRBJ1-2; 8 nucleotides line up with TRBD1. The CDR3 has 17 residues. The V and J ends lost 1 base and 3 bases, in that order; junction bases with no gene match: 10. Germline CDR1 KGHSH, CDR2 LQKENI. CDR3 sequence (DNA): TGTGCCAGCTCACCACTTTCGACAGGGGTCGTGGACTATGGCTACACCTTC. Residues: CASSPLSTGVVDYGYTF. The full variable domain, rest sourced from reference TRBV18 and TRBJ1-2, is NAGVMQNPRHLVRRRGQEARLRCSPMKGHSHVYWYRQLPEEGLKFMVYLQKENIIDESGMPKERFSAEFPKEGPSILRIQQVVRGDSAAYFCASSPLSTGVVDYGYTFGSGTRLTVV.